A single sample gave rise to the 10 T cell receptor beta chains below, sequenced in a study of early T cells in non-severe SARS-CoV-2 infection (dated by TCRdb to the early 2020s). The library was made by 5' RACE. These reads were obtained on a NextSeq 500. TCRdb took the public reads, trimmed them with fastp at Q25, ran MiXCR for clone calling and kept in-frame beta chains. Records with the same CDR3 protein are collapsed into one entry carrying the most frequent genes and DNA. This sample is represented by around 57,000 distinct CDR3 sequences; roughly 6.8% of them were singletons. The leading ten clones occupy 3% to 4% of the sample. The specimen sequenced was whole blood. These receptors all come from an adult who was a healthcare worker with PCR-confirmed SARS-CoV-2 infection or an uninfected control (not recorded which).

This clonotype has just a few counts. J is TRBJ1-4 and V is TRBV4-3; no definite D call. Germline assignment: CDR1 LGHNA and CDR2 YSLEER. The V end was cut by 0 bases, the J end by 13 bases, with 15 bases between. This CDR3 is 14 amino acids long. CDR3 in amino acids: CASSQDVEGRVLFF. For the CDR3, the DNA is TGCGCCAGCAGCCAAGATGTGGAGGGCCGGGTACTGTTTTTT.

The CDR3 DNA reads as TGCAGCGCGGACGAAAATTGGGGAGGGGAGCAGTACTTC. It encodes CSADENWGGEQYF. The V and J genes are TRBV20-1 and TRBJ2-7; 7 nucleotides agree with TRBD2. This CDR3 contains 13 residues. Germline loops: CDR1 DFQATT, CDR2 SNEGSKA (reference sequence).

This clonotype occurred many times. V and J are TRBV20-1 and TRBJ2-7; TRBD1 is a possible D gene (6 bases). V lost 3 bases, J lost 5 bases, and 14 bases lay in between. The CDR3 length is 13 residues. CDR1 and CDR2 from the germline V gene are DFQATT and SNEGSKA (reference sequence). The CDR3 DNA sequence: TGCAGTGCTAGGGGGGCAGCGGACCACGAGCAGTACTTC. Translating it yields CSARGAADHEQYF.

About this clonotype itself: The junction differs from germline at one of its ends, possibly a read error. This chain links TRBV7-6 with TRBJ2-2; the D gene is possibly TRBD1 (5 bases). This CDR3 region has 15 residues. CDR1 and CDR2 from the germline V gene are SGHVS and FNYEAQ. CDR3 bases: TGTGTCAGCACCCAGGGCCAGGGTCGTATCGGGGAGCTGTTTTTT. It translates to CVSTQGQGRIGELFF. The full variable domain, in which reference TRBV7-6 and TRBJ2-2 provide the parts outside the CDR3, is GAGVSQSPRYKVTKRGQDVALRCDPISGHVSLYWYRQALGQGPEFLTYFNYEAQQDKSGLPNDRFSAERPEGSISTLTIQRTEQRDSAMYRCVSTQGQGRIGELFFGEGSRLTVL.

This clonotype has a handful of counts. The rearrangement joins TRBV14 to TRBJ2-7; D remains unclear. Germline V lookup: CDR1 SGHDN, CDR2 FVKESK. CDR3 length equals 16 residues. The V gene lost 1 base and the J gene lost 7 bases, with 20 bases spanning the gap. In nucleotides, the CDR3 is TGTGCCAGCAGCCAAGGACATCTTCAAGGATCTCGGGAGCAGTACTTC. Amino acids: CASSQGHLQGSREQYF.

This clonotype was observed at least ten times. V usage is TRBV12-3 or TRBV12-4 and J usage is TRBJ1-1; D is unclear. The CDR3 extends over 12 amino acids. The V gene lost 6 bases and the J gene lost 5 bases, with 10 bases spanning the gap. CDR3 DNA sequence: TGTGCCAGCAGCACCACAACGACTGAAGCTTTCTTT. Translation: CASSTTTTEAFF.

This clonotype was counted ten times or more. This sequence joins TRBV30 and TRBJ2-7; 7 bases are shared with TRBD1. This CDR3 contains 14 residues. V gave up 5 bases and J gave up 1 base; unmatched junction bases: 8. CDR1 GTSNPN and CDR2 SVGIG come from the germline V gene (reference sequence). CDR3 protein: CAWAPGTASYEQYF. Written as DNA, the CDR3 is TGTGCCTGGGCCCCCGGGACAGCGTCCTACGAGCAGTACTTC.

In its sample, this clonotype was seen many times. The J gene is TRBJ1-4, the V gene TRBV4-3; D uncertain. Per germline, CDR1 LGHNA and CDR2 YSLEER. This CDR3 has 16 amino acids. Trimming pared 4 bases from V and 0 bases from J, leaving 12 bases between. CDR3 sequence (DNA): TGCGCCAGCAGCCCCCGGCTGGCCACAACTAATGAAAAACTGTTTTTT. This sequence encodes CASSPRLATTNEKLFF.

The chain uses TRBV30 and TRBJ2-2; D is undetermined. The germline V and J ends were trimmed by 4 bases and 6 bases, with 6 bases remaining between them. Germline CDR1 is GTSNPN and CDR2 is SVGIG (reference sequence). This CDR3 is built from 11 residues. CDR3 nucleotides: TGTGCCTGGAACCGCGCCGGGGAGCTGTTTTTT. Translating gives CAWNRAGELFF.

This clonotype was observed a few times. The rearrangement joins TRBV7-2 to TRBJ2-7; D remains ambiguous. Germline loops: CDR1 SGHTA, CDR2 FQGNSA. The CDR3 sequence is 15 residues long. Trimming stripped 5 bases from V and 2 bases from J, with 16 bases between. The CDR3 nucleotides read TGTGCCAGCAGCCACCTGGAACTCGCCCCCTACGAGCAGTACTTC. This codes for CASSHLELAPYEQYF.